The present TCR beta chain was sequenced within a study of T cell responses to AZD1222 COVID-19 vaccine. Sequenced by immunoSEQ multiplex PCR; TCRdb stores in-frame clones only, minus some. The data contain roughly 200,000 clones, approximately 95% of them singletons. CDR1 is SGHNT and CDR2 is YYREEE in the germline V gene (reference sequence). V was cut by 0 bases and J by 4 bases, with 7 bases left in between. This CDR3 contains 13 residues. This sequence originates from an adult who received the MenACWY meningococcal vaccine as a control. This chain connects TRBV5-4 to TRBJ1-1; unclear D gene. The starting material was peripheral blood, obtained 28 days after the second dose of the MenACWY control vaccine. This chain's CDR3 is CASSLGGGTEAFF. The DNA of the CDR3 is TGTGCCAGCAGCTTGGGTGGAGGCACTGAAGCTTTCTTT. Looking up the rest from reference TRBV5-4 and TRBJ1-1 gives the full variable domain: ETGVTQSPTHLIKTRGQQVTLRCSSQSGHNTVSWYQQALGQGPQFIFQYYREEENGRGNFPPRFSGLQFPNYSSELNVNALELDDSALYLCASSLGGGTEAFFGQGTRLTVV.